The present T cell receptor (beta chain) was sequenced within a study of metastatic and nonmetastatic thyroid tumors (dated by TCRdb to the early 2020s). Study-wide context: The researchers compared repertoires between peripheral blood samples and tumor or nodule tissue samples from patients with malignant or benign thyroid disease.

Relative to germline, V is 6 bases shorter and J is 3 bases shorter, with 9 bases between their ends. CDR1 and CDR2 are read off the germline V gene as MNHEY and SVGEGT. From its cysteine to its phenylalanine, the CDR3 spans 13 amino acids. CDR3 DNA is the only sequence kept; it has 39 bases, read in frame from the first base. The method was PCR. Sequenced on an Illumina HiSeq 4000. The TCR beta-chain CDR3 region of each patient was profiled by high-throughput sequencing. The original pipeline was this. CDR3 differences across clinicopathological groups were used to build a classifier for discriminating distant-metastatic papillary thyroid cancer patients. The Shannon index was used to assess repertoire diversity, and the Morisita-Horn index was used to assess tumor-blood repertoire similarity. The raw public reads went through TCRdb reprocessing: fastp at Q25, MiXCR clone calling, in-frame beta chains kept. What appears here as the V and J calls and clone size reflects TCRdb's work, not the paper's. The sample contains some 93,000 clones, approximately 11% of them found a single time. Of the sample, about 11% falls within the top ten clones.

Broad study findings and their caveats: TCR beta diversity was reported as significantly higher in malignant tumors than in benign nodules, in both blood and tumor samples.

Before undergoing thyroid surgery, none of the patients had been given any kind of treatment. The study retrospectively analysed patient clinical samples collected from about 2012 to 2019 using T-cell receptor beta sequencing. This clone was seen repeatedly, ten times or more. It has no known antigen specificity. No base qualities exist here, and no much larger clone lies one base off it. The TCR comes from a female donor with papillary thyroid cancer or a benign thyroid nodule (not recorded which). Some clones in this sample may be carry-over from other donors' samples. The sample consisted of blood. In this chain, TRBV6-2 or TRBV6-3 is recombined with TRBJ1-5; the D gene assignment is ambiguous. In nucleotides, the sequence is TGTGCCAGCAGGATACAAGACAATCAGCCCCAGCATTTT. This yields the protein CASRIQDNQPQHF.